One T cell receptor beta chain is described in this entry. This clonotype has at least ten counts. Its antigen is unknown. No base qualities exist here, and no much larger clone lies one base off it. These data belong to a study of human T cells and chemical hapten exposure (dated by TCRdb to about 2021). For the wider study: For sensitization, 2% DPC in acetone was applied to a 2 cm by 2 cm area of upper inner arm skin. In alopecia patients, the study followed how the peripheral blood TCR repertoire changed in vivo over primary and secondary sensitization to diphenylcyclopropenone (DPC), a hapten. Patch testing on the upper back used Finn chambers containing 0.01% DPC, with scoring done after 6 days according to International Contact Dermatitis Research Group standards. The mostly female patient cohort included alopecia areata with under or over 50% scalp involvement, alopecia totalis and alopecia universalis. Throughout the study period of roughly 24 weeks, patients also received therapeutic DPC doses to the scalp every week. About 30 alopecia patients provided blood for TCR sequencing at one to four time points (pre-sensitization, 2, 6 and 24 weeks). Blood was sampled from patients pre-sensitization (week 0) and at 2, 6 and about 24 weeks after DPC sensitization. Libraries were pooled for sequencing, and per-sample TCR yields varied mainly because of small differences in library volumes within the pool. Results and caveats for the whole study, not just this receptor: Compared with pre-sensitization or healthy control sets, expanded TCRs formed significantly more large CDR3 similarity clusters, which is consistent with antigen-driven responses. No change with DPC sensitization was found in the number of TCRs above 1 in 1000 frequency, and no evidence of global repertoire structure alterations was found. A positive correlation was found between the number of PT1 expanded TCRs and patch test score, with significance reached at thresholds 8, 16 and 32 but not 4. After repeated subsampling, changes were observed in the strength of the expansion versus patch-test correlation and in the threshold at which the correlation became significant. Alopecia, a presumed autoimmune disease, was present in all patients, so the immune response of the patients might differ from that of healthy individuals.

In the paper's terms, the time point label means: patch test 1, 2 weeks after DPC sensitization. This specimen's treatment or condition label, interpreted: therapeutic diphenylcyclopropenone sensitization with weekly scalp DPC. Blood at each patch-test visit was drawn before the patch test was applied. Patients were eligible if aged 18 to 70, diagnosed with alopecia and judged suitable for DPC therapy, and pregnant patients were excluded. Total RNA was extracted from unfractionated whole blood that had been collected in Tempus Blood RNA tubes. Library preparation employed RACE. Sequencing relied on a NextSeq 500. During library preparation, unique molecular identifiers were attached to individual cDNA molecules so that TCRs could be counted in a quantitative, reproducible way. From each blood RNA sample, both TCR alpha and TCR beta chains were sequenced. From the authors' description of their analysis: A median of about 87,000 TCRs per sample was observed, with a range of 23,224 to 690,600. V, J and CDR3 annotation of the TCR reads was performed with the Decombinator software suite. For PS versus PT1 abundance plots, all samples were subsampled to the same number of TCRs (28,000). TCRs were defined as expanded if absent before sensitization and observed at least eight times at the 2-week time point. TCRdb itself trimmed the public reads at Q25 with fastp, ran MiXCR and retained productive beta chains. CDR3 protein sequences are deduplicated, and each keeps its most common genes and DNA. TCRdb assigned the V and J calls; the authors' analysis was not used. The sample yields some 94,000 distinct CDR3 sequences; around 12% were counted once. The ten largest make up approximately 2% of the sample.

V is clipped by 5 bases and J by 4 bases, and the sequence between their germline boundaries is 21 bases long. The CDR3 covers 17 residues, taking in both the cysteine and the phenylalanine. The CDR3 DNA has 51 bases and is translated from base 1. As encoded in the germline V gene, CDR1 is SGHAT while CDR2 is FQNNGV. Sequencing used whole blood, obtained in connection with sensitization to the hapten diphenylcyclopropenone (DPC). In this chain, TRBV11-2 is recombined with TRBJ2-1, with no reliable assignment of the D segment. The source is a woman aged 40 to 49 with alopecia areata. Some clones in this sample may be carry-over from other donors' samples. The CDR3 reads CASSRVSPPSIYNEQFF. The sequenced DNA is TGTGCCAGCAGCCGGGTCTCCCCCCCCTCGATTTACAATGAGCAGTTCTTC.